The rows below give T cell receptor beta chains drawn from one sample of a study of blood T cell repertoires in COVID-19. Measured with immunoSEQ multiplex PCR; TCRdb has only the in-frame clones, and not every one. The sample contains about 40,000 clones, 81% of which appear only once. Input material: peripheral blood. The receptors were sampled from an elderly man with active or convalescent COVID-19. The CDR3 runs from the conserved cysteine through the conserved F or W. D genes are given only for firm matches. Size is stated for part of the rows, as once, few or many counts, or as a class when the clone is expanded.

j_call v_call d_call clone_size cdr3_nt cdr3_aa
TRBJ2-7 TRBV5-8 NA NA TGTGCCAGCAGCTTGACAGCCTACGAGCAGTACTTC CASSLTAYEQYF
TRBJ1-2 TRBV18 NA NA TGTGCCAGCTCACGCCAGGGTGACTATGGCTACACCTTC CASSRQGDYGYTF
TRBJ1-1 TRBV4-1 NA NA TGCGCCAGCAGCCGACAGAAGGAAATGAACACTGAAGCTTTCTTT CASSRQKEMNTEAFF
TRBJ2-7 TRBV13 TRBD1 few TGTGCCAGCAGCTTAGGCCGCTGGGACAGTATCGAGCAGTACTTC CASSLGRWDSIEQYF
TRBJ1-2 TRBV7-6 TRBD1 NA TGTGCCAGCAGCTTAGGGACAGGGGGCTCCTCTAACTATGGCTACACCTTC CASSLGTGGSSNYGYTF
TRBJ1-6 TRBV5-4 TRBD1 NA TGTGCCAGCAGCTCCGGGACAGGGGCGAGATCACCCCTCCACTTT CASSSGTGARSPLHF
TRBJ1-5 TRBV28 NA few TGTGCCACCCGAGGACAGACTAATAATCAGCCCCAGCATTTT CATRGQTNNQPQHF
TRBJ2-1 TRBV10-2 TRBD2 NA TGCGCCAGCAGGGCACCTAGCGGGAACCCCTACAATGAGCAGTTCTTC CASRAPSGNPYNEQFF
TRBJ1-4 TRBV19 TRBD1 once TGTGCCAGTAGTATAGGTCTACAGGGGACAAGGGAAAAACTGTTTTTT CASSIGLQGTREKLFF
TRBJ1-3 TRBV3-1/TRBV3-2 TRBD1 few TGTGCCAGCAGCCACGGGACAGGGCGACAATTTACCTCTGGAAACACCATATATTTT CASSHGTGRQFTSGNTIYF
TRBJ1-5 TRBV5-1 NA NA TGCGCCAGCAGCTTAACAGGGTTTTCCGATCAGCCCCAGCATTTT CASSLTGFSDQPQHF
TRBJ1-3 TRBV10-2 TRBD1 NA TGCGCCAGCAGTGTAGAGGGGGCGTCTGGAAACACCATATATTTT CASSVEGASGNTIYF
TRBJ1-2 TRBV12-3/TRBV12-4 TRBD1 NA TGTGCCAGCAGTATCCGGGACAGATATGGCTACACCTTC CASSIRDRYGYTF
TRBJ1-4 TRBV7-9 NA NA TGTGCCATCCCGGGGTCAACTAATGAAAAACTGTTTTTT CAIPGSTNEKLFF
TRBJ2-1 TRBV9 NA once TGTGCCAGCAGCGTAGCTGCAGGTAACAATGAGCAGTTCTTC CASSVAAGNNEQFF
TRBJ2-1 TRBV9 TRBD2 NA TGTGCCAGCAGCCCGAGCGGGGGAACCTACAATGAGCAGTTCTTC CASSPSGGTYNEQFF
TRBJ1-4 TRBV19 TRBD1 NA TGTGCCAGTCAACATACAGGGGTTCGGGTTATTGGACTGTTTTTT CASQHTGVRVIGLFF
TRBJ2-7 TRBV5-1 NA once TGCGCCAGCAGAATCACTGATGCGAGTTACGAGCAGTACTTC CASRITDASYEQYF
TRBJ2-7 TRBV10-3 TRBD1 few TGTGCCATCAAGCTGACAGGGGACAATTACGAGCAGTACTTC CAIKLTGDNYEQYF
TRBJ2-7 TRBV4-3 TRBD2 NA TGCGCCAGCAGCCGACAAGCGGGGGGGCCCCACGAGCAGTACTTC CASSRQAGGPHEQYF
TRBJ2-7 TRBV20-1 TRBD1 NA TGCAGTGCTAGTGCCGGGACAGGGCCATTTGAGCAGTACTTC CSASAGTGPFEQYF
TRBJ1-2 TRBV5-1 NA NA TGCGCCAGCAGCTTTGGGTACAGCTTATCTGGCTACACCTTC CASSFGYSLSGYTF
TRBJ1-1 TRBV20-1 NA NA TGCAGTGCCATCCCTGAAGCTTTCTTT CSAIPEAFF
TRBJ2-3 TRBV9 NA NA TGTGCCAGCAGCGTACCCGGGGATACGCAGTATTTT CASSVPGDTQYF
TRBJ2-1 TRBV11-3 TRBD2 NA TGTGCCATCGGCGGGAGGAGCTCCTACAATGAGCAGTTCTTC CAIGGRSSYNEQFF
TRBJ1-4 TRBV18 NA NA TGTGCCAGCTCACCGGGCTTCTCGACCGAAAAACTGTTTTTT CASSPGFSTEKLFF
TRBJ2-7 TRBV6-5 NA few TGTGCCAGCAGTTACTCGACTCTATCCTCCTACGAGCAGTACTTC CASSYSTLSSYEQYF
TRBJ2-7 TRBV7-2 NA NA TGTGCCAGCAGCTTAGAACGGGAGTACGAGCAGTACTTC CASSLEREYEQYF
TRBJ2-5 TRBV5-1 NA NA TGCGCCAGCAGCTTGGTCCCAAGGGGAGGGGGAGAGACCCAGTACTTC CASSLVPRGGGETQYF
TRBJ1-5 TRBV11-3 TRBD1 few TGTGCCAGCAGCCAGGGGGCGGATTCTAATCAGCCCCAGCATTTT CASSQGADSNQPQHF
TRBJ1-1 TRBV6-1 NA NA TGTGCCAGCAGTGAAATTCTAGGGGGCACTGAAGCTTTCTTT CASSEILGGTEAFF